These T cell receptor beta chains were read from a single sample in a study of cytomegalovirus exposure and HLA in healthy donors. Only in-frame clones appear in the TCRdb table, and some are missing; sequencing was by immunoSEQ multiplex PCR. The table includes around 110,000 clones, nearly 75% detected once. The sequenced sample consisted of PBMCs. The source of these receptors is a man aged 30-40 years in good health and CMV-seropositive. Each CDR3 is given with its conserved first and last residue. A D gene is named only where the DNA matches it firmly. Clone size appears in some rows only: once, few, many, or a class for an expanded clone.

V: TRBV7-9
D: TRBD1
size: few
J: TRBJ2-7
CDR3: CASSARQGIYEQYF
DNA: TGTGCCAGCAGCGCAAGACAGGGGATATACGAGCAGTACTTC

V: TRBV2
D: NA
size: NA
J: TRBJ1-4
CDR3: CASSYIRGLREKLFF
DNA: TGTGCCAGCAGTTATATCAGGGGATTGCGGGAAAAACTGTTTTTT

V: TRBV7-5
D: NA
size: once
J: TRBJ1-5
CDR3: CARSFGTAPEGNQPQHF
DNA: TGTGCCAGAAGCTTCGGGACAGCCCCAGAGGGCAATCAGCCCCAGCATTTT

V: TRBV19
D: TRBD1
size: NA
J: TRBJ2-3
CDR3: CASSVRQGIYTQYF
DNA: TGTGCCAGTAGTGTACGACAGGGAATCTATACGCAGTATTTT

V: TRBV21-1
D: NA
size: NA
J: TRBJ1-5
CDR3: CASSKWSGLAQPQHF
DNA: TGTGCCAGCAGCAAATGGTCAGGGTTAGCTCAGCCCCAGCATTTT

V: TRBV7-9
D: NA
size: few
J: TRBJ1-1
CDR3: CASSPPPSRGNTEAFF
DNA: TGTGCCAGCAGCCCACCGCCCAGCAGGGGCAACACTGAAGCTTTCTTT

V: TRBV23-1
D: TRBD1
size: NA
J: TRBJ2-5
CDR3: CASSQFDRGQRETQYF
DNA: TGCGCCAGCAGTCAATTTGACAGGGGGCAGAGAGAGACCCAGTACTTC

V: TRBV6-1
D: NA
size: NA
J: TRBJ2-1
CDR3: CASRATENNEQFF
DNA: TGTGCCAGCAGGGCAACCGAAAACAATGAGCAGTTCTTC

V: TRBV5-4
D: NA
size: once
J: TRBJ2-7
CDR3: CASSLGGPGDPYEQYF
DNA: TGTGCCAGCAGTTTGGGGGGGCCAGGGGACCCCTACGAGCAGTACTTC

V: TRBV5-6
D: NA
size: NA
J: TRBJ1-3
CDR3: CASSFQSGNTIYF
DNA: TGTGCCAGCAGCTTCCAATCTGGAAACACCATATATTTT

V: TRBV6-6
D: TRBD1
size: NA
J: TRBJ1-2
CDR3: CASLEQGASGYTF
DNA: TGTGCCAGCCTGGAACAGGGGGCGTCGGGCTACACCTTC

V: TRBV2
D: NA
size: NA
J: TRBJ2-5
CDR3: CATSTRTQYF
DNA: TGTGCCACCTCAACTCGGACCCAGTACTTC

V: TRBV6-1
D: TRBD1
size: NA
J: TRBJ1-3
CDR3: CASSPRGLGNTIYF
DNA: TGTGCCAGCAGTCCCAGGGGGCTTGGAAACACCATATATTTT

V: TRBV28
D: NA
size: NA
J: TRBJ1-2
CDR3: CASSLGGEDYGYTF
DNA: TGTGCCAGCAGTTTAGGGGGGGAGGACTATGGCTACACCTTC

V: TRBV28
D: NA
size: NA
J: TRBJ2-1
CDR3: CASSLGGSYNEQFF
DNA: TGTGCCAGCAGTTTAGGCGGCAGTTACAATGAGCAGTTCTTC

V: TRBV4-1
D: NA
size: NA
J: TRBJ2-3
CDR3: CASSQKPAPSTDTQYF
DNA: TGCGCCAGCAGCCAAAAGCCCGCACCCTCCACAGATACGCAGTATTTT

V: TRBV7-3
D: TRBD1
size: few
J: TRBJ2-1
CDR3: CASSHSGTGSNEQFF
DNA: TGTGCCAGCAGCCACTCCGGGACAGGATCCAATGAGCAGTTCTTC

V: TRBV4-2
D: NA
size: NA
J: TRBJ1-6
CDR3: CASSPQYRSPLHF
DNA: TGTGCCAGCAGCCCTCAATACCGGTCACCCCTCCACTTT

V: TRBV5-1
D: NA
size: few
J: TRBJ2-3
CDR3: CASSRSPSTDTQYF
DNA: TGCGCCAGCAGCCGGTCGCCGAGCACAGATACGCAGTATTTT

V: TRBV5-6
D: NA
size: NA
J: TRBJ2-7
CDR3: CASSLSLYSLTYEQYF
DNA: TGTGCCAGCAGCTTGTCCCTGTACTCCCTTACCTACGAGCAGTACTTC

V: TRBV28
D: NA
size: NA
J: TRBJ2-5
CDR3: CASSPGHSQETQYF
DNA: TGTGCCAGCAGTCCAGGACACTCCCAAGAGACCCAGTACTTC

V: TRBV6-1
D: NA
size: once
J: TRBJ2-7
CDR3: CASRRQDGGPSEQYF
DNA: TGTGCCAGCAGGAGACAGGACGGAGGCCCCTCCGAGCAGTACTTC

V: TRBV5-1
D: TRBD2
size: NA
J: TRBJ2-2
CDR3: CASSFGGGAETGELFF
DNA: TGCGCCAGCAGCTTCGGCGGGGGGGCAGAAACCGGGGAGCTGTTTTTT

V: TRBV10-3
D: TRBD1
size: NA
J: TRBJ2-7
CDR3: CAISRTGSSSYEQYF
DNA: TGTGCCATCAGTCGGACAGGGTCGAGCTCCTACGAGCAGTACTTC

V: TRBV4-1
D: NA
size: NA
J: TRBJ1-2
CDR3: CASSPLGGGGYGYTF
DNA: TGCGCCAGCAGCCCCCTTGGCGGCGGGGGTTATGGCTACACCTTC

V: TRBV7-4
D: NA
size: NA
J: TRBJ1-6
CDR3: CASSCQGLNNSPLHF
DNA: TGTGCCAGCAGCTGCCAGGGTCTTAATAATTCACCCCTCCACTTT

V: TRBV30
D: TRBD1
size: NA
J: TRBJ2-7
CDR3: CAWSDPPWTGSSYEQYF
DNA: TGTGCCTGGAGTGACCCCCCCTGGACAGGGAGCTCCTACGAGCAGTACTTC

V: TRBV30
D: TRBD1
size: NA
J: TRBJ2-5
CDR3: CAWSVTGGQETQYF
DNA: TGTGCCTGGAGTGTCACAGGGGGTCAAGAGACCCAGTACTTC

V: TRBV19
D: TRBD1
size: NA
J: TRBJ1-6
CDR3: CASSQDRDGSPLHF
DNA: TGTGCCAGTAGTCAGGACAGGGACGGTTCACCCCTCCACTTT

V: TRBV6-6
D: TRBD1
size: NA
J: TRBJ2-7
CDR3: CASSRTGDEQYF
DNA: TGTGCCAGCAGTAGGACAGGGGACGAGCAGTACTTC

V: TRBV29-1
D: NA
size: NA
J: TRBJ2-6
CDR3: CSVVTEEPKYSGANVLTF
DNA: TGCAGCGTTGTGACGGAGGAACCCAAATACTCTGGGGCCAACGTCCTGACTTTC

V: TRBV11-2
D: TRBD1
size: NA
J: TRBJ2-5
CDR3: CASSLAQGVRLEVETQYF
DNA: TGTGCCAGCAGCTTAGCACAGGGGGTAAGGCTGGAAGTAGAGACCCAGTACTTC

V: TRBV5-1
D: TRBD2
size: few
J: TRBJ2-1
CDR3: CASSHLAGGGNEQFF
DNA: TGCGCCAGCAGCCACCTAGCGGGGGGCGGGAATGAGCAGTTCTTC

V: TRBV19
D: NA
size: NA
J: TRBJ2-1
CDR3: CASSRRTGNSYNEQFF
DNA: TGTGCCAGTAGCCGACGTACAGGGAACTCCTACAATGAGCAGTTCTTC

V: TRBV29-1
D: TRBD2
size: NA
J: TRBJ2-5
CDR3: CSVEGQRGYQETQYF
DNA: TGCAGCGTTGAAGGCCAGCGGGGGTACCAAGAGACCCAGTACTTC

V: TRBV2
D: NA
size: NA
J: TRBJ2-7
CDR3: CASIATVEQYF
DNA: TGTGCCAGCATCGCGACAGTGGAGCAGTACTTC

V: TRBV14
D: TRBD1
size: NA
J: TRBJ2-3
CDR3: CASSQTGGITDTQYF
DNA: TGTGCCAGCAGCCAGACAGGGGGCATAACAGATACGCAGTATTTT

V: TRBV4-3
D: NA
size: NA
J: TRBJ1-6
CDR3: CASSQDRTDVHSPLHF
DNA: TGCGCCAGCAGCCAAGATAGGACAGACGTTCATTCACCCCTCCACTTT

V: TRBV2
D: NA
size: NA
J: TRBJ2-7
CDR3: CASSDNYEQYF
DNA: TGTGCCAGCAGTGATAACTACGAGCAGTACTTC